This T cell receptor (beta chain) was captured by sequencing in a study of blood T cell repertoires in COVID-19. Study in general: Some COVID-19 samples were acute and others convalescent; all came from the United States, Italy and Spain. Sources were T cells, B-cell-depleted T cells, or PBMCs; the material itself was cDNA or gDNA.

The CDR3 totals 14 residues. Per the germline V gene, CDR1 is LNHDA and CDR2 is SQIVND (reference sequence). The V end was cut by 4 bases, the J end by 0 bases, with 8 bases between. Original handling: For nucleated cells, counts were estimated from reference gene primer amplification. TCRdb's copy holds only in-frame clones and misses some; the assay was immunoSEQ multiplex PCR. V and J calls and clone size come straight from that table; D and trimming were deduced from the DNA. The sample carries approximately 80,000 clones, around 80% recorded once. The V call is TRBV19, the J call TRBJ2-3; the D is unclear. The material sequenced was peripheral blood. This clonotype was sampled from a man aged 60 to 75 with acute or convalescent COVID-19. CDR3 in DNA: TGTGCCAGTAGTACCCTGACAAGCACAGATACGCAGTATTTT. It is translated as CASSTLTSTDTQYF.